A selection of T cell receptor beta chains follows, all from one sample in a study of blood T cell repertoires in COVID-19. Clones were sequenced by immunoSEQ multiplex PCR, and TCRdb holds only the in-frame ones, with some missing. The sample lists about 260,000 clones, under 95% occurring once. Sequencing was done on a sample of PBMCs or T cells enriched from blood (not recorded which). These receptors were taken from a man aged 40-49 years who had been exposed to COVID-19. Both conserved end residues are part of each CDR3. D genes are given only for firm matches. Some rows have no size entry. The others give once, few or many, or a class for an expanded clone.

D	size	J	V	CDR3	DNA
TRBD2	NA	TRBJ2-3	TRBV7-2	CASSFGAGADTQYF	TGTGCCAGCAGCTTTGGGGCGGGAGCAGATACGCAGTATTTT
NA	NA	TRBJ2-7	TRBV18	CASSHISEETEQYF	TGTGCCAGCTCACACATATCCGAGGAGACCGAGCAGTACTTC
NA	once	TRBJ1-2	TRBV7-9	CASSLVYRVAGYTF	TGTGCCAGCAGCTTAGTCTACAGGGTAGCAGGCTACACCTTC
NA	NA	TRBJ1-1	TRBV5-1	CASSLDTMNTEAFF	TGCGCCAGCAGCTTGGACACCATGAACACTGAAGCTTTCTTT
NA	NA	TRBJ2-1	TRBV2	CASSDRGGTNNEQFF	TGTGCCAGCAGTGACCGGGGAGGAACCAACAATGAGCAGTTCTTC
TRBD2	NA	TRBJ2-1	TRBV5-1	CASSLVLAGGPYNEQFF	TGCGCCAGCAGCTTGGTGCTAGCGGGAGGGCCCTACAATGAGCAGTTCTTC
NA	NA	TRBJ1-5	TRBV10-1	CASPSGTQSNQPQHF	TGCGCCAGCCCCTCCGGGACACAAAGCAATCAGCCCCAGCATTTT
TRBD1	NA	TRBJ1-4	TRBV18	CASTPGFGDRGGEKLFF	TGTGCCAGCACCCCCGGTTTCGGGGACAGGGGAGGAGAAAAACTGTTTTTT
NA	NA	TRBJ2-7	TRBV11-3	CASSPTGGNSYEQYF	TGTGCCAGCAGCCCGACCGGAGGGAACTCCTACGAGCAGTACTTC
TRBD1	NA	TRBJ1-2	TRBV12-3/TRBV12-4	CASSPGGAGGYTF	TGTGCCAGCAGCCCAGGGGGCGCGGGGGGCTACACCTTC
TRBD2	few	TRBJ2-7	TRBV6-5	CASSYSRTSGEYEQYF	TGTGCCAGCAGTTACTCAAGGACTAGCGGAGAGTACGAGCAGTACTTC
NA	NA	TRBJ2-5	TRBV11-2	CASSSSETQYF	TGTGCCAGCAGCTCTTCAGAGACCCAGTACTTC
TRBD1	few	TRBJ1-2	TRBV5-6	CASRGRGLGYTF	TGTGCCAGCAGGGGCAGGGGGCTTGGCTACACCTTC
TRBD1	NA	TRBJ2-3	TRBV27	CASNLAGGMRTDTQYF	TGTGCCAGCAACTTGGCAGGGGGCATGAGGACAGATACGCAGTATTTT
NA	NA	TRBJ1-1	TRBV28	CASSFQAEAFF	TGTGCCAGCAGTTTCCAGGCCGAAGCTTTCTTT
TRBD1	NA	TRBJ2-7	TRBV4-1	CASSLYGQGSAYEQYF	TGCGCCAGCAGCCTTTATGGACAGGGTTCAGCCTACGAGCAGTACTTC
TRBD2	NA	TRBJ2-5	TRBV3-1/TRBV3-2	CASSSQLAGGYQETQYF	TGTGCCAGCAGCTCCCAACTAGCGGGAGGGTACCAAGAGACCCAGTACTTC
NA	NA	TRBJ2-5	TRBV4-2	CASSEGVYQETQYF	TGTGCCAGCAGCGAAGGCGTTTACCAAGAGACCCAGTACTTC
TRBD1	NA	TRBJ1-1	TRBV7-9	CASRLATGGLITEAFF	TGTGCCAGCAGACTTGCGACAGGGGGCCTTATCACTGAAGCTTTCTTT
TRBD2	once	TRBJ2-3	TRBV6-2/TRBV6-3	CASSLLAGGDTQYF	TGTGCCAGCAGCCTCCTAGCGGGAGGAGATACGCAGTATTTT
NA	NA	TRBJ2-7	TRBV5-1	CASSPNDRLSYEQYF	TGCGCCAGCAGCCCGAATGACAGGCTCTCCTACGAGCAGTACTTC
TRBD2	few	TRBJ2-7	TRBV4-1	CASSRGTSGSYEQYF	TGCGCCAGCAGCCGGGGGACTAGCGGGAGTTACGAGCAGTACTTC
NA	NA	TRBJ1-5	TRBV6-6	CASSYSVTDQPQHF	TGTGCCAGCAGTTACTCAGTAACGGATCAGCCCCAGCATTTT
NA	few	TRBJ2-2	TRBV2	CASSEIRNTGELFF	TGTGCCAGCAGTGAAATCAGAAACACCGGGGAGCTGTTTTTT
TRBD1	NA	TRBJ1-1	TRBV4-3	CASSQPQGRVNTEAFF	TGCGCCAGCAGCCAGCCACAGGGGCGGGTTAACACTGAAGCTTTCTTT
NA	NA	TRBJ1-6	TRBV18	CASSPRIGGGASPLHF	TGTGCCAGCTCACCCCGGATCGGGGGGGGTGCTTCACCCCTCCACTTT